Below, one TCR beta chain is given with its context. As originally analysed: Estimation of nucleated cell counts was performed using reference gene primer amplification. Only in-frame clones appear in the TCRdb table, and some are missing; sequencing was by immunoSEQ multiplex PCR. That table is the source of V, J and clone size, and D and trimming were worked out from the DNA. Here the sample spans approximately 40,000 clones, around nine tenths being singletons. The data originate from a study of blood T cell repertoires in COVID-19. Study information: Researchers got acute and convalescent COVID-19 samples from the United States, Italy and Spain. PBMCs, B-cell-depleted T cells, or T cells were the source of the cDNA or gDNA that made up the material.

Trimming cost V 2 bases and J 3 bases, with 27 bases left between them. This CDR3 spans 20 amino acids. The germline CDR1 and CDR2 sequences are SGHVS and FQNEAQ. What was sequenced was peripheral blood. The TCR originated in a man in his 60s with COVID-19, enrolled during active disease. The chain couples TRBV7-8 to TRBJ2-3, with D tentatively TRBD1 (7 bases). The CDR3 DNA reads TGTGCCAGCAGCTTAAACTCTGGCTCAGGAGGGGGCGTTTTGACAGATACGCAGTATTTT. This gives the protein CASSLNSGSGGGVLTDTQYF.